This T cell receptor (beta chain) was recovered during a study of Tregs in tolerant kidney transplant recipients. Sequencing was performed with immunoSEQ multiplex PCR; in TCRdb, only in-frame clones are kept and a portion is missing. Among about 240,000 clones listed, 84% were seen once. To note about this clone: This CDR3 is also generated by other DNA sequences in the sample.

CDR1 is SGHNT and CDR2 is YYREEE in the germline V gene (reference sequence). The CDR3 is made up of 14 amino acids. Trimming took off 2 bases at V and 7 bases at J, with 12 bases between the two ends. The receptor's source is a human donor in good health. Sequences were obtained from CD4+ T cells from blood. The rearrangement joins TRBV5-4 to TRBJ1-4; D is perhaps TRBD1 (6 bases). The CDR3 coding sequence is TGTGCCAGCAGCTTAGCGGGGGCGGGTGAAAAACTGTTTTTT. Its translation: CASSLAGAGEKLFF.